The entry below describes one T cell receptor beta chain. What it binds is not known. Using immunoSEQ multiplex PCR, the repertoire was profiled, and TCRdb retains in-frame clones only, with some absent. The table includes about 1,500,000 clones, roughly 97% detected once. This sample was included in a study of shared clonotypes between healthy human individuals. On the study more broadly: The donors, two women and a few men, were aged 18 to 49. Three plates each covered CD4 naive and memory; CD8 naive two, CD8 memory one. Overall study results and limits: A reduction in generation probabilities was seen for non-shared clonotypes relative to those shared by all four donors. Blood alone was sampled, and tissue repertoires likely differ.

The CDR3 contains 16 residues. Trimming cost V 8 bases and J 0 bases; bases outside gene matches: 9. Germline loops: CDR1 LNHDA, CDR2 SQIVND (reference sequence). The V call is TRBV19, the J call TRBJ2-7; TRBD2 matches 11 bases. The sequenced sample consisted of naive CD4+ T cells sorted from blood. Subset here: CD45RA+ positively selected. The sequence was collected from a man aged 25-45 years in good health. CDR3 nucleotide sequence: TGTGCCAGTGCCTTCCGTAGCGGGAGGGCCTCCTACGAGCAGTACTTC. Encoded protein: CASAFRSGRASYEQYF.